This T cell receptor (beta chain) is drawn from a study of blood T cell repertoires in COVID-19. The CDR3 consists of 16 residues. Sequenced by immunoSEQ multiplex PCR; TCRdb stores in-frame clones only, minus some. The sample has approximately 260,000 clones, around four fifths seen once; the top ten hold about 4%. This clone was observed a handful of times. What was sequenced was peripheral blood. The sequence derives from a woman aged 40-49 years with active or convalescent COVID-19. The chain is built from TRBV12-2 and TRBJ1-5; the table gives TRBD1 as D, unverified against the DNA. TRBV12-2 is a pseudogene segment. The DNA of the CDR3 is TGTGCAAGTCGCTCCGACAGGGACCCTAGCAATCAGCCCCAGCATTTT. This gives the protein CASRSDRDPSNQPQHF.